These T cell receptor beta chains were read from a single sample in a study of T cells in localized non-small cell lung cancer. Only in-frame clones appear in the TCRdb table, and some are missing; sequencing was by immunoSEQ multiplex PCR. The table includes thousands of clones, roughly 47% detected once. The material was lung tumor tissue, obtained before any cancer treatment. These receptors originate from a woman between 35 and 75 years old with stage II squamous cell lung carcinoma. Both conserved end residues are part of each CDR3. Fields, in order: V gene, J gene, CDR3 length, D gene, clone size, CDR3 DNA, CDR3 protein. A D gene is named only where the DNA matches it firmly. A clone size is listed for some rows: how often the clone was seen (once, few, many), or a class if it is expanded.

TRBV14	TRBJ2-1	14	TRBD2	-	TGTGCCAGCAGCCCGAATACCGGGGGGACTAGTTCCTTCTTC	CASSPNTGGTSSFF
TRBV19	TRBJ2-3	14	TRBD1	-	TGTGCCAGTAGCTCAATTGGACAGGGAGATACGCAGTATTTT	CASSSIGQGDTQYF
TRBV19	TRBJ2-1	14	TRBD2	-	TGTGCCAGTACTCCGCTAGCGGGAGACAATGAGCAGTTCTTC	CASTPLAGDNEQFF
TRBV11-3	TRBJ1-4	16	TRBD1	-	TGTGCCAGCAGCTTAGGCCCGGGACAGGGGAACGAAAAACTGTTTTTT	CASSLGPGQGNEKLFF
TRBV28	TRBJ2-7	14	-	-	TGTGCCAGCAGATCCCTCGATGGTTCCTACGAGCAGTACTTC	CASRSLDGSYEQYF
TRBV28	TRBJ2-7	14	-	-	TGTGCCAGCAGTTTCAGCCTCCCCCCCAACGAGCAGTACTTC	CASSFSLPPNEQYF
TRBV7-5	TRBJ1-4	15	-	-	TGTGCCAGCAGCTTAAGTCCAGGGGCTTGGGAAAAACTGTTTTTT	CASSLSPGAWEKLFF
TRBV19	TRBJ1-1	15	-	-	TGTGCCAGTACCCTCAGTCGGCAGGCGGGCACTGAAGCTTTCTTT	CASTLSRQAGTEAFF
TRBV19	TRBJ1-3	12	TRBD1	-	TGTGCCAGGACAGGGGTTGGAAACACCATATATTTT	CARTGVGNTIYF
TRBV12-5	TRBJ2-1	22	-	-	TGTGCTAGTGGTTTGGTACCCCCGAGTGGGGGGCGATACTTGTTACACTACAATGAGCAGTTCTTC	CASGLVPPSGGRYLLHYNEQFF
TRBV14	TRBJ2-5	14	-	-	TGTGCCAGCAGCCGAACAGGGAATCAAGAGACCCAGTACTTC	CASSRTGNQETQYF
TRBV19	TRBJ2-4	18	TRBD1	-	TGTGCCAGTAGTTTCACCCGGGACAGCGAACGAGCCAAAAACATTCAGTACTTC	CASSFTRDSERAKNIQYF
TRBV6-8	TRBJ2-7	12	-	-	TGTGCCAGCAGTTTTGACTCATTGGAGCAGTACTTC	CASSFDSLEQYF
TRBV18	TRBJ2-5	12	-	once	TGTGCCAGCTCAACTGTCGAAGAGACCCAGTACTTC	CASSTVEETQYF
TRBV18	TRBJ1-3	14	-	few	TGTGCCAGCTCACCATCAGGGGATGGAAACACCATATATTTT	CASSPSGDGNTIYF
TRBV10-3	TRBJ2-3	14	TRBD1	-	TGTGCCAGCTCGCCGGGACAGGGGGCTGAAACGCAGTATTTT	CASSPGQGAETQYF
TRBV18	TRBJ1-2	15	TRBD1	-	TGTGCCAGCTCACCACCTTTGGGGACAGGGTTAGGCTACACCTTC	CASSPPLGTGLGYTF
TRBV15	TRBJ2-7	16	-	few	TGTGCCACCAGCAGAGATATCGTGGGGGGCTCCTACGAGCAGTACTTC	CATSRDIVGGSYEQYF
TRBV6-8	TRBJ2-1	15	-	-	TGTGCCAGCAGTTACTCTAGCGGCTCCTACAATGAGCAGTTCTTC	CASSYSSGSYNEQFF
TRBV18	TRBJ2-5	13	-	-	TGTGCCAGCTCACCACGGAATCAAGAGACCCAGTACTTC	CASSPRNQETQYF
TRBV28	TRBJ1-4	14	TRBD1	-	TGTGCCAGCAGTTTCACAGGGGCAGTTGAAAAACTGTTTTTT	CASSFTGAVEKLFF
TRBV10-3	TRBJ2-5	13	-	few	TGTGCCATCAGTGAGGACAACCAAGAGACCCAGTACTTC	CAISEDNQETQYF
TRBV19	TRBJ1-5	16	-	-	TGTGCCAGTAGTGCGGGCCGGAAGGGAGGCAATCAGCCCCAGCATTTT	CASSAGRKGGNQPQHF
TRBV29-1	TRBJ2-3	12	-	-	TGCAGCGTTGAGAAGGACACAGATACGCAGTATTTT	CSVEKDTDTQYF
TRBV19	TRBJ1-5	12	-	-	TGTGCCAGTTCCGTCGGGGGTCAGCCCCAGCATTTT	CASSVGGQPQHF
TRBV9	TRBJ1-2	16	TRBD1	-	TGTGCCAGCAGCAAGGAAACAGGGGCGGTCTTGGATGGCTACACCTTC	CASSKETGAVLDGYTF
TRBV9	TRBJ2-5	14	-	few	TGTGCCAGCAGCGTCCAGGGTTTCGGGGAGACCCAGTACTTC	CASSVQGFGETQYF
TRBV9	TRBJ2-7	13	-	-	TGTGCCAGCAGCGCAACTCAGGGTTGGGAGCAGTACTTC	CASSATQGWEQYF
TRBV4-2	TRBJ1-5	16	-	-	TGTGCCAGCAGCTTAGTATCCGGGGCGACCAATCAGCCCCAGCATTTT	CASSLVSGATNQPQHF
TRBV19	TRBJ2-1	16	TRBD2	-	TGTGCCAGTAGTATAGTTGGCGGGAGCTCCTACAATGAGCAGTTCTTC	CASSIVGGSSYNEQFF
TRBV9	TRBJ2-2	15	TRBD1	-	TGTGCCAGCAGTGACCAGGGGGCGAACACCGGGGAGCTGTTTTTT	CASSDQGANTGELFF
TRBV19	TRBJ2-3	18	TRBD1	-	TGTGCCAGTAGTCGCCGGGGACAGGGGGATGGGAGCACAGATACGCAGTATTTT	CASSRRGQGDGSTDTQYF
TRBV11-3	TRBJ1-1	14	-	-	TGTGCCAGCAGCTCTCCCGACACGAACACTGAAGCTTTCTTT	CASSSPDTNTEAFF
TRBV19	TRBJ1-2	13	-	-	TGTGCCAGTAGTATCGGGGGTCGGGTCGGCTACACCTTC	CASSIGGRVGYTF
TRBV1	TRBJ2-7	15	-	few	TGCGCCAGCAGCCAAGAGGGGGCTAGCGGGAACAAGCAGTACTTC	CASSQEGASGNKQYF
TRBV19	TRBJ1-4	14	TRBD1	-	TGTGCCAGTAGTACGGACAGGTTCGGTGAAAAACTGTTTTTT	CASSTDRFGEKLFF
TRBV6-8	TRBJ1-6	17	-	few	TGTGCCAGCAGCCAAGTTTTAGGTGGCTCCTATAATTCACCCCTCCACTTT	CASSQVLGGSYNSPLHF
TRBV28	TRBJ2-7	15	-	-	TGTGCCAGCAGCCACATCCCCAGGGCCTCCTACGAGCAGTACTTC	CASSHIPRASYEQYF